Sequencing of this T cell receptor beta chain was carried out in a study of graft-versus-host responses after intestinal transplantation. Study conclusions and caveats: GvH clones were found in recipient marrow; some appeared first in ileum or blood.

The CDR3 contains 13 residues. The V end was cut by 3 bases, the J end by 2 bases, with 7 bases between. Per the germline V gene, CDR1 is MGHDK and CDR2 is SYGVNS. The assay was immunoSEQ multiplex PCR, and TCRdb's table has in-frame clones only and misses some. The sample has 70,000 to 95,000 clones; almost 90% are singletons. Comments on this clone: The antigen is not known.

Material: unstimulated CD4+ T cells sorted from spleen or lymph node cells, obtained before intestinal transplant. This sequence joins TRBV25-1 and TRBJ1-2; D unclear. The TCR comes from a human donor who received an intestinal transplant. The CDR3 is CASSDRANYGYTF. The CDR3 nucleotides read TGTGCCAGCAGTGACCGAGCGAACTATGGCTACACCTTC.